The 19 T cell receptor beta chains presented below share a single source sample, sequenced in a study of blood T cell repertoires in COVID-19 (dated by TCRdb to between 2020 and 2021). The library relied on the immunoSEQ multiplex PCR assay. TCRdb obtained this table from immuneACCESS and retained in-frame rearrangements with V and J assigned. These tables miss some clones; where compared with another copy, unresolved V genes account for less than half of the shortfall, and the remainder is unexplained. The sample yields 90,000 to 150,000 clones; 65% to 90% were counted once. The ten largest make up 9.5% to 13% of the sample. Sample: peripheral blood. The receptors here all came from a man older than 75 with acute or convalescent COVID-19.

CDR3 coding DNA: TGTGCCAGCAGCGCAGGACAGGCGCTCAATCAGCCCCAGCATTTT. As protein: CASSAGQALNQPQHF. V is TRBV9 and J is TRBJ1-5; 7 bases line up with TRBD1. The J segment lost 3 bases and the V segment lost 3 bases, leaving 6 bases of the junction unmatched. Germline assignment: CDR1 SGDLS and CDR2 YYNGEE. This CDR3 has 15 amino acids.

CDR3 nucleotide sequence: TGTGCCAGCAGTTCCTTCGGGGGACGGAACACTGAAGCTTTCTTT. Protein product: CASSSFGGRNTEAFF. The chain links TRBV6-2 or TRBV6-3 to TRBJ1-1; TRBD1 might be the D (5 bases). V was shortened by 4 bases and J by 1 base, with 13 bases between the two germline ends. The germline V gene encodes CDR1 MNHEY and CDR2 SVGEGT. The CDR3 extends over 15 amino acids.

The gene calls are TRBV7-2 and TRBJ2-3; TRBD1 is a possible D gene (5 bases). The CDR3 sequence is 17 residues long. CDR1 and CDR2 (germline): SGHTA, FQGNSA. V was clipped by 1 base and J by 2 bases, with 16 bases between them. The CDR3 loop reads CASSLEDGRAFTDTQYF. Written as DNA, the CDR3 is TGTGCCAGCAGCTTAGAGGATGGCAGGGCCTTCACAGATACGCAGTATTTT.

This clone was seen only once. The rearrangement joins TRBV20-1 to TRBJ2-1; possible D gene TRBD1, 5 bases. Trimming removed 3 bases at V and 14 bases at J, with 14 bases between. The CDR3 length is 11 residues. Per germline, CDR1 DFQATT and CDR2 SNEGSKA (reference sequence). CDR3: CSARMTALEFF. The CDR3 coding sequence is TGCAGTGCTAGGATGACAGCCCTAGAGTTCTTC.

The V gene is TRBV5-8, the J gene TRBJ1-2; no firm D call. The CDR3 contains 18 residues. Deletions cut 4 bases from V and 4 bases from J, with 26 bases between. CDR1 is SGHTS and CDR2 is YDEGEE in the germline V gene. The CDR3 is CASSRVMLGLDGRYGYTF. DNA of the CDR3: TGTGCCAGCAGCCGGGTGATGCTTGGCCTAGACGGTCGCTATGGCTACACCTTC.

This chain joins TRBV30 and TRBJ2-1; 7 nucleotides line up with TRBD2. V gave up 6 bases and J gave up 7 bases; unmatched junction bases: 9. Germline V gives CDR1 GTSNPN, CDR2 SVGIG (reference sequence). The CDR3 sequence is 13 residues long. CDR3 protein: CACQAGDSNEQFF. DNA for the CDR3: TGTGCCTGCCAGGCGGGAGATAGTAATGAGCAGTTCTTC.

The rearrangement links TRBV5-1 to TRBJ2-5, with TRBD2 matching 10 bases. The CDR3 consists of 14 residues. V shed 2 bases, J shed 6 bases, and the junction held 4 bases outside the gene matches. The V gene's germline CDR1 is SGHRS and CDR2 YFSETQ. CDR3 DNA sequence: TGCGCCAGCAGCTTCGGGACTAGCGTAAAGACCCAGTACTTC. Protein product: CASSFGTSVKTQYF.

In DNA form, the CDR3 reads TGTGCCAGCAGCGTGACACAGGGGGCCAGAGATACGCAGTATTTT. Encoded protein: CASSVTQGARDTQYF. The genes are TRBV9 and TRBJ2-3; 9 bases map to TRBD1. The CDR3 covers 15 residues. V was clipped by 2 bases and J by 5 bases; unmatched bases: 6. CDR1 is SGDLS, CDR2 YYNGEE, per germline.

The chain links TRBV2 to TRBJ2-3; 9 nucleotides line up with TRBD1. The V and J ends lost 6 bases and 0 bases, in that order; junction bases with no gene match: 4. Germline CDR1 SNHLY, CDR2 FYNNEI. This CDR3 has 15 amino acids. CDR3 amino acids: CASSRDRDSTDTQYF. The CDR3, as DNA: TGTGCCAGCAGCAGGGACAGGGATAGCACAGATACGCAGTATTTT.

V is TRBV7-8 and J is TRBJ2-1; tentative D call: TRBD2 (6 bases). CDR1 is SGHVS and CDR2 is FQNEAQ in the germline V gene. This CDR3 has 18 residues. Trimming stripped 0 bases from V and 6 bases from J, with 21 bases between. CDR3 protein: CASSLATAGSASSNEQFF. The CDR3 DNA sequence: TGTGCCAGCAGCTTAGCTACCGCGGGGTCGGCGAGTTCCAATGAGCAGTTCTTC. Full variable domain (remainder filled in from reference TRBV7-8 and TRBJ2-1): GAGVSQSPRYKVAKRGQDVALRCDPISGHVSLFWYQQALGQGPEFLTYFQNEAQLDKSGLPSDRFFAERPEGSVSTLKIQRTQQEDSAVYLCASSLATAGSASSNEQFFGPGTRLTVL.

This chain joins TRBV19 and TRBJ1-1; a weak D match, TRBD1 (6 bases). Germline loops: CDR1 LNHDA, CDR2 SQIVND (reference sequence). Trimming pared 3 bases from V and 1 base from J, leaving 9 bases between. The CDR3 has 14 amino acids. CDR3 DNA sequence: TGTGCCAGTAGTATTGGACAGCAGAACACTGAAGCTTTCTTT. This codes for CASSIGQQNTEAFF.

The chain joins TRBV6-6 to TRBJ1-1, with D possibly matching TRBD1 (5 bases). Germline V gene sequence: CDR1 MNHNY, CDR2 SVGAGI (reference sequence). The V end was cut by 4 bases, the J end by 4 bases, with 16 bases between. The CDR3 runs 15 residues. DNA of the CDR3: TGTGCCAGCAGTTCTGCGGCATCTGGGGCCACTGAAGCTTTCTTT. Translation: CASSSAASGATEAFF.

The chain employs TRBV14 and TRBJ1-6; D possibly corresponds to TRBD1 (5 bases). From germline, CDR1 is SGHDN and CDR2 FVKESK. This CDR3 contains 13 residues. Trimming removed 5 bases at V and 7 bases at J, with 9 bases between. In nucleotides, the CDR3 is TGTGCCAGCAGCGGACAACCGAATTCACCCCTCCACTTT. Amino acids: CASSGQPNSPLHF.

The rearrangement joins TRBV7-9 to TRBJ2-7; D might be TRBD1 (6 bases). Between the trimmed V and J ends, which lost 5 bases and 0 bases, there was a span of 14 bases. This CDR3 has 15 residues. Germline-derived CDR1 and CDR2 are SEHNR and FQNEAQ (reference sequence). The CDR3 reads CASSLDRVLSYEQYF. CDR3 DNA sequence: TGTGCCAGCAGCCTGGACAGAGTACTCTCCTACGAGCAGTACTTC.

The V call is TRBV29-1, the J call TRBJ2-7, with D tentatively TRBD2 (7 bases). Germline V gene sequence: CDR1 SQVTM, CDR2 ANQGSEA. This CDR3 is built from 13 residues. V shed 7 bases and J shed 4 bases, with 17 bases lying between them. Here the CDR3 DNA reads TGCAGCGGGGGATCGGGGGGCCAGTACGAGCAGTACTTC. Translation: CSGGSGGQYEQYF.

This clone was found once. The V gene is TRBV3-1 (or the pseudogene TRBV3-2), the J gene TRBJ1-4; maybe TRBD1 (5 bases). Trimming stripped 0 bases from V and 1 base from J, with 9 bases between. There are 16 residues in the CDR3. Germline CDR1 reads LGHDT; CDR2 reads YNNKEL (reference sequence). This CDR3 is CASSQEGAGTNEKLFF. The CDR3 region has the DNA TGTGCCAGCAGCCAAGAAGGGGCCGGAACTAATGAAAAACTGTTTTTT.

The genes are TRBV3-1 (or the pseudogene TRBV3-2) and TRBJ2-1; D remains ambiguous. V lost 2 bases and J 4 bases, leaving 3 bases between the germline ends. The germline gives CDR1 LGHDT, CDR2 YNNKEL (reference sequence). The CDR3 is made up of 12 amino acids. The CDR3 region is CASSQTYNEQFF. CDR3 in DNA: TGTGCCAGCAGCCAAACTTACAATGAGCAGTTCTTC.

The chain carries TRBV6-5 and TRBJ1-1; no clear D. The germline V and J ends were trimmed by 5 bases and 2 bases, with 12 bases remaining between them. The CDR3 covers 14 residues. Germline CDR1 MNHEY, CDR2 SVGAGI. The CDR3 DNA follows: TGTGCCAGCAGTCGAGGCGTCGCTAACACTGAAGCTTTCTTT. Its protein product is CASSRGVANTEAFF.

The rearrangement uses TRBV19 and TRBJ1-5; TRBD1 aligns across 7 bases. J gave up 5 bases and V 5 bases, and 15 bases lay outside the gene matches. The CDR3 contains 17 residues. Germline V gives CDR1 LNHDA, CDR2 SQIVND (reference sequence). Written as DNA, the CDR3 is TGTGCCAGTAGTGCCGGGACAGAGTATACTGTGCATCAGCCCCAGCATTTT. This sequence encodes CASSAGTEYTVHQPQHF.